This T cell receptor beta chain stems from a study of CD8 T cells in Susac syndrome. Study details: Each patient with Susac syndrome, at the time of blood draw, was therapy-naive, on corticosteroids, or on intravenous immunoglobulin alone. Broader study findings: In total CD8+ repertoires, roughly 17 Susac-specific public clones were found, and several in CD8+ TEMRA repertoires.

This clonotype was seen once. Its specificity is not known. Reverse transcription of roughly 0.45 to 1 ug RNA used random hexamers. immunoSEQ multiplex PCR amplified TCR beta CDR3 across 54 Vbeta, 13 Jbeta. TCRdb reprocessed the immunoSEQ multiplex PCR reads via MiXCR and lists one record per CDR3 protein. This sample has tens of thousands of distinct CDR3 sequences, with 90% to 95% found just once. V was pared by 5 bases and J by 3 bases, with 8 bases of the junction left unmatched. This CDR3 spans 15 amino acids. Germline V gives CDR1 SGHRS, CDR2 YFSETQ. V gene TRBV5-1 combines with J gene TRBJ1-2, with 9 positions matching TRBD1. Sequencing used CD8+ T cells from PBMCs. The source of this sequence is a human donor with Susac syndrome. Here the CDR3 reads CASSLSGQGYYGYTF. Written as DNA, the CDR3 is TGCGCCAGCAGTCTCTCTGGACAGGGGTACTATGGCTACACCTTC.